A single sample gave rise to the 3 T cell receptor beta chains below, sequenced in a study of cytomegalovirus exposure and HLA in healthy donors. The PCR made use of 60 Vbeta and 13 Jbeta primers. TCRdb's table, derived via immunoSEQ multiplex PCR, lists solely in-frame clones and lacks some. The table has over 110,000 clones, 70% to 85% seen once. The sequenced sample consisted of PBMCs. The receptors derive from a male donor in good health and CMV-seronegative.

Points on this clone: Other DNA sequences within the sample encode an identical CDR3. The chain couples TRBV18 to TRBJ2-7; a weak D match, TRBD2 (6 bases). Trimming stripped 3 bases from V and 4 bases from J, with 7 bases between. CDR3 length equals 12 residues. Per the germline V gene, CDR1 is KGHSH and CDR2 is LQKENI. This CDR3 reads CASSPEGYEQYF. The CDR3 bases are TGTGCCAGCTCACCGGAGGGGTACGAGCAGTACTTC.

This sequence joins TRBV19 and TRBJ2-6, with no clear D. Looked up from germline, CDR1 is LNHDA and CDR2 is SQIVND (reference sequence). This CDR3 is 14 amino acids long. V lost 5 bases, J lost 0 bases, and 5 bases lay in between. The CDR3 region is CASSLYSGANVLTF. In DNA, the CDR3 is TGTGCCAGTAGTCTCTACTCTGGGGCCAACGTCCTGACTTTC. The full variable domain, its missing parts supplied by reference TRBV19 and TRBJ2-6, is DGGITQSPKYLFRKEGQNVTLSCEQNLNHDAMYWYRQDPGQGLRLIYYSQIVNDFQKGDIAEGYSVSREKKESFPLTVTSAQKNPTAFYLCASSLYSGANVLTFGAGSRLTVL.

The chain uses TRBV9 and TRBJ2-7; 9 bases match TRBD2. The CDR3 loop spans 15 amino acids. V lost 0 bases to trimming and J lost 6 bases; unmatched junction nucleotides: 7. Looked up from germline, CDR1 is SGDLS and CDR2 is YYNGEE. CDR3 residues: CASSVGAGGPREQYF. The CDR3 region has the DNA TGTGCCAGCAGCGTAGGGGCGGGAGGGCCCCGCGAGCAGTACTTC.